This passage covers 13 T cell receptor beta chains from one sample sequenced in a study of beta chain features in type 1 diabetes. Reverse transcription of all isolated RNA meant that expressed TCRB transcripts were sequenced. Profiling relied on immunoSEQ multiplex PCR, and the TCRdb table lists in-frame clones only, not all of them. The sample holds under 300,000 clones, less than 35% seen once. Material for sequencing was central memory CD4+ T cells from blood. The receptor source for this set is a man in his thirties or forties in good health.

This clone has only one observation. The gene calls are TRBV5-1 and TRBJ2-3; D remains ambiguous. Per the germline V gene, CDR1 is SGHRS and CDR2 is YFSETQ. The CDR3 length is 12 residues. Trimming removed 3 bases from V and 8 bases from J, with 10 bases in between. The CDR3 protein is CASSSQESTQYF. The CDR3 bases are TGCGCCAGCAGCTCGCAGGAGAGTACGCAGTATTTT. The whole variable domain, remainder taken from reference TRBV5-1 and TRBJ2-3, is KAGVTQTPRYLIKTRGQQVTLSCSPISGHRSVSWYQQTPGQGLQFLFEYFSETQRNKGNFPGRFSGRQFSNSRSEMNVSTLELGDSALYLCASSSQESTQYFGPGTRLTVL.

This clone was found many times. The identical CDR3 is also encoded by other nucleotide sequences in the sample. This CDR3 reads CSGRDSRNEQFF. The CDR3 bases are TGCAGCGGTCGGGACAGCCGGAATGAGCAGTTCTTC. The chain recombines TRBV29-1 with TRBJ2-1, with TRBD1 matching over 7 bases. V trimming: 7 bases; J trimming: 7 bases; junction bases outside the gene matches: 7. Germline V CDR1 and CDR2: SQVTM, ANQGSEA. The CDR3 has 12 residues.

This clone was found a few times. V is TRBV4-2 and J is TRBJ2-5; D may be TRBD1 (6 bases). Judging by the DNA end, TRBJ2-7 fits better; the J call may be wrong. Germline loops: CDR1 LGHNA, CDR2 YNFKEQ. The CDR3 spans 15 residues. In DNA form, the CDR3 reads TGTGCCAGCAGCCAGGTCGCGGACAGCTCCTACGAGCAGTACTTC. Its protein is CASSQVADSSYEQYF.

A few counts support this clone. The chain is built from TRBV7-2 and TRBJ2-7, with 8 bases that match TRBD1. The CDR3 is made up of 15 amino acids. J lost 4 bases, V lost 5 bases, and 10 bases had no gene match. Germline CDR1 SGHTA, CDR2 FQGNSA. This chain's CDR3 is CASSTAGTGVYEQYF. The CDR3 DNA follows: TGTGCCAGCAGCACGGCCGGGACAGGAGTTTACGAGCAGTACTTC.

The chain employs TRBV5-1 and TRBJ2-5, with D possibly TRBD1 on 6 matching bases. Per germline, CDR1 SGHRS and CDR2 YFSETQ. This CDR3 contains 12 residues. V was cut by 1 base and J by 8 bases, with 9 bases left in between. CDR3: CASSLKGETQYF. As DNA, the CDR3 is TGCGCCAGCAGCTTGAAGGGGGAAACCCAGTACTTC.

The chain employs TRBV29-1 and TRBJ2-7, with 8 bases aligning to TRBD1. Germline V CDR1 and CDR2: SQVTM, ANQGSEA. V shed 6 bases, J shed 4 bases, and the junction held 8 bases outside the gene matches. CDR3 length: 13 residues. The CDR3 sequence is CSVLGDRIYEQYF. The CDR3 DNA is TGCAGCGTCCTAGGGGACAGGATATACGAGCAGTACTTC.

This clone was found a few times. This chain uses TRBV19 with TRBJ2-3; TRBD2 matches at 12 bases. The CDR3 length is 16 residues. J was trimmed by 3 bases and V by 5 bases; bases with no gene match: 6. Germline values: CDR1 LNHDA, CDR2 SQIVND (reference sequence). This CDR3 reads CASSPLTSGRTDTQYF. CDR3 DNA: TGTGCCAGTAGTCCCCTCACTAGCGGGAGGACAGATACGCAGTATTTT.

Only a few counts were recorded for this clone. The CDR3, as DNA: TGCAGCGTGGCTTGGCTAGACACAGATACGCAGTATTTT. It encodes CSVAWLDTDTQYF. The rearrangement joins TRBV29-1 to TRBJ2-3; D is uncertain. Germline CDR1 SQVTM, CDR2 ANQGSEA. The V end was cut by 6 bases, the J end by 2 bases, with 12 bases between. This CDR3 region has 13 residues.

This clone was counted a few times. Within the sample, other DNA sequences also encode this same CDR3. This chain links TRBV9 with TRBJ2-7; D is uncertain. The germline CDR1 and CDR2 sequences are SGDLS and YYNGEE. The V gene lost 0 bases and the J gene lost 2 bases, with 12 bases spanning the gap. The CDR3 is 15 residues long. CDR3 amino acids: CASSVDPGSTYEQYF. The CDR3 DNA follows: TGTGCCAGCAGCGTAGATCCGGGTTCCACCTACGAGCAGTACTTC.

The chain links TRBV6-5 to TRBJ2-6; D is uncertain. V was clipped by 4 bases and J by 3 bases, with 7 bases between them. Germline V CDR1 and CDR2: MNHEY, SVGAGI. The CDR3 length is 14 residues. The CDR3 is CASSWTFGANVLTF. As DNA, the CDR3 is TGTGCCAGCAGTTGGACGTTTGGGGCCAACGTCCTGACTTTC.

This chain uses TRBV5-1 with TRBJ2-2; D is ambiguous. Germline assignment: CDR1 SGHRS and CDR2 YFSETQ. CDR3 length equals 15 residues. The V and J ends lost 0 bases and 4 bases respectively, with 10 bases between them. The CDR3 loop is CASSLDGGITGELFF. The CDR3 DNA reads TGCGCCAGCAGCTTGGACGGCGGAATCACCGGGGAGCTGTTTTTT.

This clone was counted only a few times. This sequence joins TRBV29-1 and TRBJ1-6; D is unclear. This CDR3 contains 12 residues. Germline loops: CDR1 SQVTM, CDR2 ANQGSEA. CDR3 amino acids: CSFPWSSSPLHF. The CDR3 DNA reads as TGCAGTTTCCCCTGGAGCAGTTCACCCCTCCACTTT. The variable domain in full, with the rest retrieved from reference TRBV29-1 and TRBJ1-6, is SAVISQKPSRDICQRGTSLTIQCQVDSQVTMMFWYRQQPGQSLTLIATANQGSEATYESGFVIDKFPISRPNLTFSTLTVSNMSPEDSSIYLCSFPWSSSPLHFGNGTRLTVT.

V and J are TRBV5-1 and TRBJ2-7; 9 bases are a match to TRBD2. The CDR3 extends over 15 amino acids. Losses at the gene ends were 6 bases for V and 2 bases for J; bases not matched to a gene: 9. Germline V gives CDR1 SGHRS, CDR2 YFSETQ. CDR3 protein: CASNPIAGVPYEQYF. CDR3 DNA: TGCGCCAGCAACCCCATAGCGGGGGTTCCCTACGAGCAGTACTTC. The entire variable domain, with the rest obtained from reference TRBV5-1 and TRBJ2-7, is as follows: KAGVTQTPRYLIKTRGQQVTLSCSPISGHRSVSWYQQTPGQGLQFLFEYFSETQRNKGNFPGRFSGRQFSNSRSEMNVSTLELGDSALYLCASNPIAGVPYEQYFGPGTRLTVT.